The T cell receptor beta chain described here comes from a study of T cells in Graves' hyperthyroidism and ophthalmopathy. The source material, RNA transcripts, was used to amplify TCR beta CDR3 regions. With the HTBI primer set, the TCR CDR3 went through a first round of RT-PCR. MiXCR, applied by TCRdb to the multiplex PCR reads, yields one record per CDR3 protein. Of about half a million distinct CDR3 sequences in the sample, about 24% were seen once. Reasons for excluding patients were uncontrolled infection, other autoimmune disease, pregnancy or lactation. Orbital computed tomography, thyroid ultrasound, serum thyroxine and TRAb, and clinical symptoms together informed the diagnoses. V was cut by 6 bases and J by 7 bases, with 15 bases left in between. CDR3 length: 13 residues. This clonotype was recorded many times.

This TCR was sampled from a woman aged 30 to 39 with Graves' ophthalmopathy. This chain links TRBV12-3 or TRBV12-4 with TRBJ1-1; unclear D gene. Sequencing was carried out using blood. The CDR3 DNA sequence: TGTGCCAGCAGCAGAAGCGACTCAGTTGAAGCTTTCTTT. This translates into CASSRSDSVEAFF.